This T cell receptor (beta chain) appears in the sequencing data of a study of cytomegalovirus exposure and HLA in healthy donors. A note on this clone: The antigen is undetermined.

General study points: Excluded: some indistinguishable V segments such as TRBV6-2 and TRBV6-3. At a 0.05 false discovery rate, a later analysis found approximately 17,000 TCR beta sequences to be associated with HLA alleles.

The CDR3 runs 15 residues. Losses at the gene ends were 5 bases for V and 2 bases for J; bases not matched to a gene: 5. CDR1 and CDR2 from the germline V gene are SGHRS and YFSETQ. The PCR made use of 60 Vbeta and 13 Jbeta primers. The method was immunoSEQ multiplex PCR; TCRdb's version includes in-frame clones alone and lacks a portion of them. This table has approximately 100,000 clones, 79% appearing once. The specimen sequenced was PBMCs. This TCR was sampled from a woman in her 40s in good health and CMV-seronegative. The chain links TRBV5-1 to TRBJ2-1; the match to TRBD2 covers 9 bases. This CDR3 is CASSGLAGTYNEQFF. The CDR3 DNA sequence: TGCGCCAGCAGTGGGCTAGCGGGAACCTACAATGAGCAGTTCTTC.